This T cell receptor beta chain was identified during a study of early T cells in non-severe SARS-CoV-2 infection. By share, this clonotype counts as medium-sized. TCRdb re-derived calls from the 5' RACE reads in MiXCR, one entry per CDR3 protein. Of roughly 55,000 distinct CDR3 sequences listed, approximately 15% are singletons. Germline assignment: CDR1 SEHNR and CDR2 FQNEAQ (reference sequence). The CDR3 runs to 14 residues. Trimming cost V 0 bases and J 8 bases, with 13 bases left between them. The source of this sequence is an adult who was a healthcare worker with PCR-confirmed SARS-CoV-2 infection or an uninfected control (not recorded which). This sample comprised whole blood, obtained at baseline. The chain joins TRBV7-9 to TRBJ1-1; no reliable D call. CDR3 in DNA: TGTGCCAGCAGCTTAGCGTCAACCGGGGTAGAAGCTTTCTTT. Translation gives CASSLASTGVEAFF.